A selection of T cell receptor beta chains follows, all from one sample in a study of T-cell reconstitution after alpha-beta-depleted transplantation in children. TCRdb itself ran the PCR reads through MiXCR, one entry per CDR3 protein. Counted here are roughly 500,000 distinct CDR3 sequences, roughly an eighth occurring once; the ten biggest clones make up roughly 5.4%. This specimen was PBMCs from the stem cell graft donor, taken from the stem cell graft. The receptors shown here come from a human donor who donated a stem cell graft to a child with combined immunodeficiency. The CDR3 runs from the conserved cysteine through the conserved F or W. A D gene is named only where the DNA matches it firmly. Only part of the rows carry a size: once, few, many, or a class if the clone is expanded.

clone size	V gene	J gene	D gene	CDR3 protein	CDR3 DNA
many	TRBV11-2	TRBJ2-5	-	CASSFASQETQYF	TGTGCCAGCAGCTTTGCCAGTCAAGAGACCCAGTACTTC
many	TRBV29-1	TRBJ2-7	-	CSVVSQGTGGEQYF	TGCAGCGTTGTCAGCCAGGGAACTGGGGGCGAGCAGTACTTC
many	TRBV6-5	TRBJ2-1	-	CASSYTGSSYNEQFF	TGTGCCAGCAGTTATACGGGGAGCTCCTACAATGAGCAGTTCTTC
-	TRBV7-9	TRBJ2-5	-	CASSFNQETQYF	TGTGCCAGCAGCTTTAACCAAGAGACCCAGTACTTC
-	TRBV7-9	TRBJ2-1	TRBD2	CASSLGSGRSNEQFF	TGTGCCAGCAGCTTAGGCAGCGGGAGGTCCAATGAGCAGTTCTTC
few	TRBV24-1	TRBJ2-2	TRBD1	CATSGTQGAPNAGELFF	TGTGCCACCAGTGGTACCCAGGGGGCCCCGAACGCAGGGGAGCTGTTTTTT
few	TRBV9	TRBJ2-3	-	CASSPQGYDTQYF	TGTGCCAGCAGCCCACAGGGTTACGATACGCAGTATTTT
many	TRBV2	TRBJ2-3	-	CASSVETDTQYF	TGTGCCAGCAGTGTAGAGACAGATACGCAGTATTTT
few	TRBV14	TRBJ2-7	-	CASSQMGLREQYF	TGTGCCAGCAGCCAAATGGGTTTACGCGAGCAGTACTTC
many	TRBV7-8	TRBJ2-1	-	CASSKQGWDEQFF	TGTGCCAGCAGCAAACAGGGTTGGGATGAGCAGTTCTTC
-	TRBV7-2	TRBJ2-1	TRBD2	CASRPGLAGDNEQFF	TGTGCCAGCCGGCCGGGGCTAGCGGGAGACAATGAGCAGTTCTTC
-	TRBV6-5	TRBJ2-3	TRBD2	CASRRNSGRARTDTQYF	TGTGCCAGCCGGAGGAATAGCGGGAGGGCCCGGACAGATACGCAGTATTTT
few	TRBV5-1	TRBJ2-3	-	CASKQGKAGESTDTQYF	TGCGCCAGCAAACAGGGAAAGGCGGGGGAAAGCACAGATACGCAGTATTTT
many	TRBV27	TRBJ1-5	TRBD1	CASRTLIQGSNQPQHF	TGTGCCAGCAGAACCCTAATACAGGGGAGCAATCAGCCCCAGCATTTT
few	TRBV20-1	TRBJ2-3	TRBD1	CSASAQGEPDTQYF	TGCAGTGCTAGTGCACAGGGGGAACCAGATACGCAGTATTTT
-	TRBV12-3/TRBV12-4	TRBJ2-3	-	CASSFWTGKITDTQYF	TGTGCCAGCAGTTTTTGGACCGGGAAGATCACAGATACGCAGTATTTT
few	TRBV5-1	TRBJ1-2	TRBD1	CASSLVWTGSTYGYTF	TGCGCCAGCAGCTTGGTTTGGACAGGGAGTACGTATGGCTACACCTTC
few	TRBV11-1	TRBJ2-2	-	CASSATGIYGSNTGELFF	TGTGCCAGCAGCGCAACAGGGATCTATGGTTCGAACACCGGGGAGCTGTTTTTT
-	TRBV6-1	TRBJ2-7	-	CASSTGTDRSYEQYF	TGTGCCAGCAGCACCGGGACGGACCGCTCCTACGAGCAGTACTTC
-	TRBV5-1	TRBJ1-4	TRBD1	CASSLDGAGGTEKLFF	TGCGCCAGCAGCTTGGACGGCGCAGGGGGCACGGAAAAACTGTTTTTT
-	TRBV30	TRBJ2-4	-	CAWSGGWEAKNIQYF	TGTGCCTGGAGTGGAGGGTGGGAAGCCAAAAACATTCAGTACTTC
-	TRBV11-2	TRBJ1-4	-	CASSLTVNEKLFF	TGTGCCAGCAGCTTAACAGTTAATGAAAAACTGTTTTTT
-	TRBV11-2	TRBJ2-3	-	CASSLGAQSHTDTQYF	TGTGCCAGCAGCTTAGGGGCACAGAGCCACACAGATACGCAGTATTTT
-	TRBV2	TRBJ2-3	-	CASSDGRGPTDTQYF	TGTGCCAGCAGTGATGGGCGGGGGCCCACAGATACGCAGTATTTT
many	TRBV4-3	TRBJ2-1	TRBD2	CASSQDERTSPYNEQFF	TGCGCCAGCAGCCAAGATGAGCGGACTAGTCCCTACAATGAGCAGTTCTTC
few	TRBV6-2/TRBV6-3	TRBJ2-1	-	CASSPRGEGNEQFF	TGTGCCAGCAGCCCCCGGGGAGAAGGGAATGAGCAGTTCTTC
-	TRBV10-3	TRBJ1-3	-	CAISFVPGPFLPSNGNTIYF	TGTGCCATCAGCTTCGTGCCGGGACCATTCCTTCCTAGTAATGGAAACACCATATATTTT
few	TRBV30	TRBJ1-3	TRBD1	CAWRLQGAGNTIYF	TGTGCCTGGAGGCTACAGGGGGCAGGAAACACCATATATTTT
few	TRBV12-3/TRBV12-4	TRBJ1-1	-	CASSRDTLGGEAFF	TGTGCCAGCAGTCGGGACACCCTGGGCGGTGAAGCTTTCTTT
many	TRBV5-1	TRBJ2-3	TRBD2	CASSDGLADTDTQYF	TGCGCCAGCAGCGACGGACTAGCGGACACAGATACGCAGTATTTT
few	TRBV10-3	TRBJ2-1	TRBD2	CAISESSRGRSYNEQFF	TGTGCCATCAGTGAGTCGTCCCGCGGGAGGTCCTACAATGAGCAGTTCTTC
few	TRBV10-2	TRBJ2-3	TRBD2	CASGETLLAGYPPDTQYF	TGCGCCAGCGGAGAGACATTACTAGCGGGATACCCCCCCGATACGCAGTATTTT
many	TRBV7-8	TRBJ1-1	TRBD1	CASSRETGYYSEAFF	TGTGCCAGCAGCAGGGAGACAGGGTATTACTCTGAAGCTTTCTTT
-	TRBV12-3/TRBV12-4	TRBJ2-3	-	CASRTGGYPDTQYF	TGTGCCAGCAGAACCGGGGGCTACCCAGATACGCAGTATTTT
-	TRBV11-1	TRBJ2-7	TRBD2	CASSSATSASSYEQYF	TGTGCCAGCAGCTCAGCTACTAGCGCTAGCTCCTACGAGCAGTACTTC
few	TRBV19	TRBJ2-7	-	CASSMVGDPSYEQYF	TGTGCCAGTAGTATGGTAGGTGATCCCTCCTACGAGCAGTACTTC
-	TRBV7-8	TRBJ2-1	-	CASSWASRNEQFF	TGTGCCAGCAGCTGGGCTAGTCGAAATGAGCAGTTCTTC
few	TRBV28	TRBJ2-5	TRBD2	CASNLAGNQETQYF	TGTGCCAGCAATTTAGCGGGAAACCAAGAGACCCAGTACTTC
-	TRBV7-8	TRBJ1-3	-	CASSSSGGTLSGNTIYF	TGTGCCAGCAGCTCCAGTGGGGGGACCCTCTCTGGAAACACCATATATTTT
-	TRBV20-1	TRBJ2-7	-	CSESEDLGAYEQYF	TGCAGTGAGAGCGAGGACCTGGGGGCCTACGAGCAGTACTTC
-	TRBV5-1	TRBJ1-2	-	CASSLASPHNNYGYTF	TGCGCCAGCAGCTTGGCTTCCCCACATAATAACTATGGCTACACCTTC
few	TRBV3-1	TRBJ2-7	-	CASSQDPQLYEQYF	TGTGCCAGCAGCCAAGATCCCCAGTTGTACGAGCAGTACTTC
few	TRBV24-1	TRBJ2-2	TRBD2	CATSSGRYGELFF	TGTGCCACCAGTAGCGGGAGGTACGGGGAGCTGTTTTTT